The rows below give T cell receptor beta chains drawn from one sample of a study of identical twins. TCRdb ran MiXCR on the 5' RACE reads and lists one entry per CDR3 protein. The sample has roughly 690,000 distinct CDR3 sequences; 6.1% are singletons. The material sequenced was naive T cells sorted from blood. These receptors all come from a man aged 18-30 years in good health. Each CDR3 is given with its conserved first and last residue. The D gene is left open where the match is weak. Size values are once, few and many counts, or a class for expanded clones, and some rows have none.

TGCGCCAGCAGCTTGGGTGGTGAGGGGACTGAAGCTTTCTTT CASSLGGEGTEAFF - TRBV5-1 many TRBJ1-1
TGTGCCACCACCCTCCTAGCGGGGGGCACAGATACGCAGTATTTT CATTLLAGGTDTQYF TRBD2 TRBV2 - TRBJ2-3
TGTGCCAGCAGTCCACCTGGGACACACTCCTACAATGAGCAGTTCTTC CASSPPGTHSYNEQFF - TRBV28 few TRBJ2-1
TGTGCCAGCAGCGCTCAGGCGGGCATTCAGTACTTC CASSAQAGIQYF - TRBV9 - TRBJ2-4
TGTGCCATCCAAACCGGGACAGGGAACACCGGGGAGCTGTTTTTT CAIQTGTGNTGELFF TRBD1 TRBV10-3 many TRBJ2-2
TGCAGCGTTGAAGATCGGCATAAAGGGTTTGGTCGATCTGAAGCTTTCTTT CSVEDRHKGFGRSEAFF - TRBV29-1 many TRBJ1-1
TGCAGTGCATTCCTAGCGGGAGGTTCAACCTCCCCCTACGAGCAGTACTTC CSAFLAGGSTSPYEQYF TRBD2 TRBV20-1 few TRBJ2-7
TGCGCCAGCAGCTGGGGGGTCGATCAGCCCCAGCATTTT CASSWGVDQPQHF - TRBV5-1 - TRBJ1-5
TGCAGTGCTAGAGACCCCCTTAACGGGGAGCTGTTTTTT CSARDPLNGELFF - TRBV20-1 many TRBJ2-2
TGTGCCAGCAGTGAATTTGAGGGGAGAAACACTGAAGCTTTCTTT CASSEFEGRNTEAFF - TRBV25-1 - TRBJ1-1